The 19 T cell receptor beta chains in this list originate from one sample, sequenced in a study of cytomegalovirus exposure and HLA in healthy donors. The PCR was carried out with 60 Vbeta primers and 13 Jbeta primers. Measured with immunoSEQ multiplex PCR; TCRdb has only the in-frame clones, and not every one. This table has approximately 170,000 clones, around 83% appearing once. The sequenced material came from PBMCs. The origin of the receptors is a man in his thirties or forties in good health and CMV-seropositive.

The chain is built from TRBV5-4 and TRBJ2-2; 9 bases map to TRBD2. The CDR3 extends over 15 amino acids. Germline assignment: CDR1 SGHNT and CDR2 YYREEE (reference sequence). J lost 1 base, V lost 3 bases, and 1 base had no gene match. The CDR3 region has the DNA TGTGCCAGCAGCTCTAGCGGGGAGAACACCGGGGAGCTGTTTTTT. It yields the protein CASSSSGENTGELFF.

The V gene is TRBV5-4, the J gene TRBJ2-7; TRBD1 matches at 7 bases. Per the germline V gene, CDR1 is SGHNT and CDR2 is YYREEE (reference sequence). The CDR3 length is 14 residues. After removal of 0 bases from V and 6 bases from J, the junction contained 6 bases not matched to a gene. The CDR3: CASSLEGGRSEQYF. DNA for the CDR3: TGTGCCAGCAGCTTGGAAGGGGGCCGGAGCGAGCAGTACTTC.

This chain connects TRBV2 to TRBJ2-1, with 7 positions matching TRBD1. The germline gives CDR1 SNHLY, CDR2 FYNNEI. The ends lost 5 bases at V and 0 bases at J; junction bases unmatched: 1. This CDR3 is 14 amino acids long. CDR3 nucleotides: TGTGCCAGCAGTCGGGACAGCTCCTACAATGAGCAGTTCTTC. Residues: CASSRDSSYNEQFF.

V is TRBV6-5 and J is TRBJ2-2; D gene ambiguous. The CDR3 is 12 amino acids. The germline gives CDR1 MNHEY, CDR2 SVGAGI. With 4 bases removed from V and 4 bases from J, the gap between germline ends came to 4 bases. CDR3 coding DNA: TGTGCCAGCAGTTGGCCCACCGGGGAGCTGTTTTTT. Translation: CASSWPTGELFF.

The chain is built from TRBV11-2 and TRBJ2-1, with 7 bases matching TRBD2. Trimming removed 6 bases from V and 4 bases from J; junction bases left unmatched: 9. This CDR3 comprises 15 residues. The germline V gene has CDR1 SGHAT and CDR2 FQNNGV. CDR3 protein: CASRRLRERYNEQFF. The CDR3 bases are TGTGCCAGCAGAAGGTTGCGGGAGCGTTACAATGAGCAGTTCTTC.

The table lists this clone with a few counts. The chain uses TRBV6-4 and TRBJ2-2; 10 nucleotides match TRBD1. The CDR3 covers 15 residues. V lost 6 bases, J lost 1 base, and 2 bases stayed unmatched. From germline, CDR1 is MRHNA and CDR2 SNTAGT. The CDR3 DNA reads TGTGCCAGCAGCTGGACAGGGGGGAACACCGGGGAGCTGTTTTTT. Its protein product is CASSWTGGNTGELFF.

The rearrangement links TRBV28 to TRBJ1-2; 10 nucleotides match TRBD1. CDR3 length: 17 amino acids. Germline CDR1 reads MDHEN; CDR2 reads SYDVKM. V lost 3 bases, J lost 0 bases, and 7 bases stayed unmatched. The CDR3 region is CASSLPGTGAPNYGYTF. In DNA form, the CDR3 reads TGTGCCAGCAGTTTGCCCGGGACAGGGGCCCCTAACTATGGCTACACCTTC.

This rearrangement joins TRBV27 to TRBJ1-3; 8 nucleotides align to TRBD1. Germline assignment: CDR1 MNHEY and CDR2 SMNVEV (reference sequence). J lost 9 bases, V lost 4 bases, and 5 bases had no gene match. This CDR3 comprises 13 residues. The CDR3 DNA reads as TGTGCCAGCAGTTCCCCAGACAGGGGCACCATATATTTT. Translation gives CASSSPDRGTIYF.

J is TRBJ2-7 and V is TRBV11-2, with D maybe TRBD1 (5 bases). V dropped 6 bases and J dropped 0 bases, with 9 bases sitting between them. The CDR3 runs to 13 residues. The germline gives CDR1 SGHAT, CDR2 FQNNGV. The CDR3 coding sequence is TGTGCCAGCAGACGACAGAGCTCCTACGAGCAGTACGTC. This encodes CASRRQSSYEQYV.

The chain recombines TRBV19 with TRBJ2-1; D unclear. V shed 5 bases and J shed 4 bases, with 6 bases lying between them. Per germline, CDR1 LNHDA and CDR2 SQIVND (reference sequence). The CDR3 spans 12 residues. The CDR3 loop reads CASSPSYNEQFF. The CDR3 region has the DNA TGTGCCAGTAGTCCGAGTTACAATGAGCAGTTCTTC.

This chain joins TRBV5-5 and TRBJ2-7, with TRBD2 matching 12 bases. The CDR3 sequence is 15 residues long. CDR1 is SGHKS and CDR2 is YYEKEE in the germline V gene (reference sequence). The trim removed 3 bases at V and 4 bases at J, leaving 5 bases unmatched. The DNA of the CDR3 is TGTGCCAGCAGCTCTCTAGCGGGAGGGATTTACGAGCAGTACTTC. It specifies CASSSLAGGIYEQYF. The full variable domain, with the rest looked up from reference TRBV5-5 and TRBJ2-7, is DAGVTQSPTHLIKTRGQQVTLRCSPISGHKSVSWYQQVLGQGPQFIFQYYEKEERGRGNFPDRFSARQFPNYSSELNVNALLLGDSALYLCASSSLAGGIYEQYFGPGTRLTVT.

V and J are TRBV28 and TRBJ2-1; 7 bases agree with TRBD2. The CDR3 runs 15 residues. CDR1 MDHEN and CDR2 SYDVKM come from the germline V gene. V was pared by 3 bases and J by 6 bases, with 8 bases of the junction left unmatched. CDR3 loop: CASSFFTSVINEQFF. Written as DNA, the CDR3 is TGTGCCAGCAGTTTCTTTACTAGCGTTATCAATGAGCAGTTCTTC.

V and J are TRBV4-2 and TRBJ2-7; 9 nucleotides match TRBD1. The germline V gene encodes CDR1 LGHNA and CDR2 YNFKEQ. The trim removed 2 bases at V and 9 bases at J, leaving 14 bases unmatched. The CDR3 runs to 16 residues. CDR3 in amino acids: CASSQFRDRVTGGQYV. In DNA, the CDR3 is TGTGCCAGCAGCCAATTCCGGGACAGGGTGACGGGGGGGCAGTACGTC.

This chain links TRBV7-6 with TRBJ2-5; TRBD2 matches at 9 bases. The V segment lost 4 bases and the J segment 1 base; nucleotides outside the gene matches: 7. Germline lookup yields CDR1 SGHVS and CDR2 FNYEAQ. The CDR3 consists of 16 residues. DNA for the CDR3: TGTGCCAGCAGCTCGAAGTTACTAGCGGGCCAAGAGACCCAGTACTTC. Protein: CASSSKLLAGQETQYF. Drawing the rest from reference TRBV7-6 and TRBJ2-5, the complete variable domain is GAGVSQSPRYKVTKRGQDVALRCDPISGHVSLYWYRQALGQGPEFLTYFNYEAQQDKSGLPNDRFSAERPEGSISTLTIQRTEQRDSAMYRCASSSKLLAGQETQYFGPGTRLLVL.

The chain has TRBV29-1 and TRBJ1-2; 8 bases align to TRBD1. J gave up 2 bases and V 6 bases, and 11 bases lay outside the gene matches. Germline V gives CDR1 SQVTM, CDR2 ANQGSEA. The CDR3 is 15 amino acids. CDR3 protein: CSVLVGDRLNYGYTF. The CDR3 region has the DNA TGCAGCGTCTTAGTGGGGGACAGGCTAAACTATGGCTACACCTTC.

This chain links TRBV11-2 with TRBJ2-7; 9 bases line up with TRBD1. After removal of 5 bases from V and 3 bases from J, the junction contained 11 bases not matched to a gene. The CDR3 length is 16 residues. Germline V lookup: CDR1 SGHAT, CDR2 FQNNGV. CDR3: CASSPKTGGKGYEQYV. CDR3 bases: TGTGCCAGCAGCCCTAAGACAGGGGGGAAAGGCTACGAGCAGTACGTC.

The chain uses TRBV19 and TRBJ2-1, with TRBD2 identical over 13 bases. This CDR3 has 16 residues. The V gene's germline CDR1 is LNHDA and CDR2 SQIVND (reference sequence). V shed 5 bases, J shed 3 bases, and the junction held 4 bases outside the gene matches. The CDR3 DNA reads as TGTGCCAGTAGTCAACGACTAGCGGGAGGCTACAATGAGCAGTTCTTC. It yields the protein CASSQRLAGGYNEQFF.

Remarks on this clone: An end of the junction does not agree with germline; a read error may underlie this. The V and J genes are TRBV11-2 and TRBJ2-5; 11 nucleotides match TRBD2. This CDR3 is 17 amino acids long. Per the germline V gene, CDR1 is SGHAT and CDR2 is FQNNGV. The CDR3 is CVSSLGLAGLGGETQYF. In nucleotides, the CDR3 is TGTGTCAGCAGCTTAGGACTAGCGGGCCTAGGGGGAGAGACCCAGTACTTC.

The chain recombines TRBV4-1 with TRBJ2-2; D perhaps matches TRBD2 (6 bases). There are 18 residues in the CDR3. V lost 0 bases and J lost 3, with 17 bases in between. CDR1 is MGHRA, CDR2 YSYEKL, per germline. In DNA form, the CDR3 reads TGCGCCAGCAGCCAAGAACGGGGTCGGGGGATTTACACCGGGGAGCTGTTTTTT. This encodes CASSQERGRGIYTGELFF.